These 11 T cell receptor beta chains were sequenced from one sample in a study of sequential checkpoint blockade in melanoma. Method: immunoSEQ multiplex PCR; TCRdb's copy keeps in-frame clones and lacks some. The sample gives fewer than 35,000 clones, over 60% of which show up once; around 23% is in the top ten. This sample's treatment: randomized to nivolumab then ipilimumab (arm A) or the reverse (arm B). The sequencing used CD8+ T cells sorted from blood (inferred from file names), collected from a patient given nivolumab and ipilimumab in sequence. The origin of the receptors is a human donor with melanoma.

The gene calls are TRBV29-1 and TRBJ2-7; 11 bases match TRBD1. The V segment lost 7 bases and the J segment 4 bases; nucleotides outside the gene matches: 3. Germline-derived CDR1 and CDR2 are SQVTM and ANQGSEA. CDR3 length: 12 amino acids. As DNA, the CDR3 is TGCAGCGGAGGACAGGGGGCTTACGAGCAGTACTTC. This codes for CSGGQGAYEQYF.

This clone was picked up a small number of times. Other DNA sequences in the sample encode the same CDR3. V usage is TRBV11-2 and J usage is TRBJ2-1; 7 positions match TRBD2. Germline CDR1 and CDR2: SGHAT and FQNNGV. Trimming cost V 5 bases and J 4 bases; bases outside gene matches: 8. This CDR3 spans 15 amino acids. CDR3 sequence: CASSLPGGLYNEQFF. DNA of the CDR3: TGTGCCAGCAGCCTACCGGGAGGCCTATACAATGAGCAGTTCTTC.

This chain connects TRBV4-3 to TRBJ1-2; the match to TRBD1 covers 9 bases. In germline, CDR1 is LGHNA, CDR2 YSLEER. This CDR3 is 15 amino acids long. V trimming: 3 bases; J trimming: 4 bases; junction bases outside the gene matches: 6. CDR3 residues: CASSQYPGQGYGYTF. The CDR3 nucleotides are TGCGCCAGCAGCCAGTACCCGGGACAGGGCTATGGCTACACCTTC.

The DNA for the CDR3 is TGTGCCAGCAGTTTATTCAGGATGGCCGACTCCTACGAGCAGTACTTC. This gives the protein CASSLFRMADSYEQYF. V and J are TRBV28 and TRBJ2-7; no reliable D call. The CDR3 extends over 16 amino acids. Deletions cut 1 base from V and 0 bases from J, with 13 bases between. From germline, CDR1 is MDHEN and CDR2 SYDVKM.

As DNA, the CDR3 is TGTGCCAGCAGCCAAGCTAGCGGAACTTACAATGAGCAGTTCTTC. Its protein product is CASSQASGTYNEQFF. The chain couples TRBV14 to TRBJ2-1; the match to TRBD2 covers 7 bases. This CDR3 contains 15 residues. V gave up 1 base and J gave up 4 bases; unmatched junction bases: 4. CDR1 is SGHDN and CDR2 is FVKESK in the germline V gene.

This chain uses TRBV27 with TRBJ2-1; 11 bases agree with TRBD2. Germline V CDR1 and CDR2: MNHEY, SMNVEV (reference sequence). The length of the CDR3 is 14 residues. Unmatched junction bases numbered 9, after V lost 8 bases and J lost 9 bases. CDR3 region: CASGNSGRAGEQFF. The CDR3 coding sequence is TGTGCCAGCGGGAATAGCGGGAGGGCTGGTGAGCAGTTCTTC.

The V and J genes are TRBV19 and TRBJ1-2; 10 bases fit TRBD1. The V gene's germline CDR1 is LNHDA and CDR2 SQIVND (reference sequence). The ends lost 5 bases at V and 4 bases at J; junction bases unmatched: 4. The CDR3 contains 14 residues. CDR3: CASSSGTGVYGYTF. CDR3 DNA sequence: TGTGCCAGTAGTTCCGGGACAGGGGTCTATGGCTACACCTTC.

V usage is TRBV19 and J usage is TRBJ2-1; TRBD2 matches at 8 bases. The germline V gene has CDR1 LNHDA and CDR2 SQIVND (reference sequence). The ends lost 3 bases at V and 3 bases at J; junction bases unmatched: 4. This CDR3 contains 15 residues. CDR3 DNA: TGTGCCAGTAGTATGGACACTAGCGGCTACAATGAGCAGTTCTTC. Translated: CASSMDTSGYNEQFF.

This CDR3 is CASSVGMGTGRYEQYF. The CDR3 DNA is TGTGCCAGCAGCGTAGGGATGGGGACAGGGAGGTACGAGCAGTACTTC. The chain carries TRBV9 and TRBJ2-7; TRBD1 aligns across 9 bases. This CDR3 is 16 amino acids long. CDR1 SGDLS and CDR2 YYNGEE come from the germline V gene. V gave up 0 bases and J gave up 4 bases; unmatched junction bases: 8.

The chain combines TRBV25-1 with TRBJ1-1; no firm D call. The germline V gene has CDR1 MGHDK and CDR2 SYGVNS. The CDR3 length is 12 residues. The ends were cut back, 2 bases at V and 11 bases at J, with 12 bases in the middle. The CDR3 is CASSERYGGAFF. In DNA form, the CDR3 reads TGTGCCAGCAGTGAACGGTACGGCGGGGCTTTCTTT.

The genes are TRBV7-2 and TRBJ2-7, with TRBD2 identical over 13 bases. The CDR3 runs to 15 residues. The V gene end was trimmed by 3 bases and the J gene end by 2 bases; junction bases not matched to a gene: 1. Per the germline V gene, CDR1 is SGHTA and CDR2 is FQGNSA. CDR3 DNA: TGTGCCAGCAGCTTTACTAGCGGGGGGGCCTACGAGCAGTACTTC. Translation gives CASSFTSGGAYEQYF.